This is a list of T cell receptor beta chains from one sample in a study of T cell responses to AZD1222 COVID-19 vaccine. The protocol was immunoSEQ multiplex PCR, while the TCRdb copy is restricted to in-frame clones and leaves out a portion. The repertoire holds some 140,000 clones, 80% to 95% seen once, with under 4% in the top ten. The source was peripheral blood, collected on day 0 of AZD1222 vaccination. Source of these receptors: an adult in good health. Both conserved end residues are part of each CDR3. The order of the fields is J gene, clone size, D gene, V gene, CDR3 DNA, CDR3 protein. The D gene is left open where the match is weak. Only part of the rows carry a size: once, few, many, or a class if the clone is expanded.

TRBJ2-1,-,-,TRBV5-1,TGCGCCAGCAGCCCCCGAGCAAGGTACAATGAGCAGTTCTTC,CASSPRARYNEQFF
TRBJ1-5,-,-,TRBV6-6,TGTGCCAGCAGCTCCGACGCGGGTGGCAATCAGCCCCAGCATTTT,CASSSDAGGNQPQHF
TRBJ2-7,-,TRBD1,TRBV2,TGTGCCAGCAGTGGAGGGACAGGGGGCTCCCCTTCCTACGAGCAGTACTTC,CASSGGTGGSPSYEQYF
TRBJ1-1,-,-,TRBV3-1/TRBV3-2,TGTGCCAGCAGCCAACTCCAGGTAAGGACTGAAGCTTTCTTT,CASSQLQVRTEAFF
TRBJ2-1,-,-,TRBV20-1,TGCAGTGCTAGTGGTCTGATTGGGCGGGAAGGAACCTCCTACAATGAGCAGTTCTTC,CSASGLIGREGTSYNEQFF
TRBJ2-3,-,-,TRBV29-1,TGCAGCGCTGATACCCGGGGACTTCTCGATACGCAGTATTTT,CSADTRGLLDTQYF
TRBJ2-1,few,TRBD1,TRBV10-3,TGTGCCAATTCGCCGGGACAGTTCTTCGAGCAGTTCTTC,CANSPGQFFEQFF
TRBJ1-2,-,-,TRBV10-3,TGTGCCATCAGTGACAGGGAGACAAGAGGCTACACCTTC,CAISDRETRGYTF
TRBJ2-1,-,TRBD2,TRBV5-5,TGTGCCAGCAGGACGGGACTAGCGGGGTGGGATGAGCAGTTCTTC,CASRTGLAGWDEQFF
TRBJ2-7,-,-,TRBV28,TGTGCCAGCAGTTTGATTGGAAGGCCCTCCTACGAGCAGTACTTC,CASSLIGRPSYEQYF
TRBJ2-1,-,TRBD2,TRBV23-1,TGCGCCAGCAGTCAACCACTCGGACTAGCGGGAGAGGTCCCCATTGAGCAGTTCTTC,CASSQPLGLAGEVPIEQFF
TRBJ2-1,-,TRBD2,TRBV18,TGTGCCAGCTCACCACAGGCTAGCGGGAGTGGTGAGCAGTTCTTC,CASSPQASGSGEQFF
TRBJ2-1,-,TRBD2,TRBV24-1,TGTGCCACCAGTGATCTCGGGAGGGTGGATGAGCAGTTCTTC,CATSDLGRVDEQFF
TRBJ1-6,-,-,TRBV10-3,TGTGCCATCAGTGTAGAGAGATTTGATTCACCCCTCCACTTT,CAISVERFDSPLHF
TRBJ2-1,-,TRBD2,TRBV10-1,TGCGCCAGCAGTGAGAGCGGGGGGGCGTTTAATGAGCAGTTCTTC,CASSESGGAFNEQFF
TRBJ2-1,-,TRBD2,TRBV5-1,TGCGCCAGCAGCTTGGTGCTCCTAGCGGCGATCAACAATGAGCAGTTCTTC,CASSLVLLAAINNEQFF
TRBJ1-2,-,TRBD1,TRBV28,TGTGCCAGCAGTCCGCCCCTCGGGACAGGGAAGGGTGATTACACCTTC,CASSPPLGTGKGDYTF
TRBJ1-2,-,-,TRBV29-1,TGCAGCGTTGAAGTTGGGAGAGATGGCTACACCTTC,CSVEVGRDGYTF
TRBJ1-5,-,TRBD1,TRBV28,TGTGCCACTAACAGGGGTGGTAGGCAGCCCCAGCATTTT,CATNRGGRQPQHF
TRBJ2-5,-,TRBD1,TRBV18,TGTGCCAGCTTGCAGGGACAGGGAGAGGAGACCCAGTACTTC,CASLQGQGEETQYF
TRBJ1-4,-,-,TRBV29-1,TGCAGCGTTGAAGCTGAGGGGGGCAGTAATGAAAAACTGTTTTTT,CSVEAEGGSNEKLFF